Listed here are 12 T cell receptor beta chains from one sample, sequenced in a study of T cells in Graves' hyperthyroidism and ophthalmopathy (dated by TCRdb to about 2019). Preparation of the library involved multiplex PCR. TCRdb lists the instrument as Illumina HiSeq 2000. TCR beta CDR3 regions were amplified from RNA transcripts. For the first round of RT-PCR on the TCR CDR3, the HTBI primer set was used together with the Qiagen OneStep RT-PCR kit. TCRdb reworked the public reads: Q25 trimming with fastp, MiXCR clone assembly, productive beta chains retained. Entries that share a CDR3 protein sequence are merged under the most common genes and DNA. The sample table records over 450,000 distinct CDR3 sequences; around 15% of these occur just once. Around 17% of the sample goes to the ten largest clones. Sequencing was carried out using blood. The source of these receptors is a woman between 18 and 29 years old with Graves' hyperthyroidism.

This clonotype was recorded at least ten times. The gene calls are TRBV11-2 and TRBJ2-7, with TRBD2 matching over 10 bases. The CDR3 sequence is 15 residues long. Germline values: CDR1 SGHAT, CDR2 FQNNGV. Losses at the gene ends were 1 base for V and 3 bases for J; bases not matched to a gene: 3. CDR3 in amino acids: CASSLAAGGFYEQYV. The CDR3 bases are TGTGCCAGCAGCTTAGCAGCGGGAGGGTTCTACGAGCAGTACGTC.

The CDR3 here is CASSRGVYGYTF. In DNA, the CDR3 is TGTGCCAGTAGTCGGGGGGTCTATGGCTACACCTTC. V usage is TRBV19 and J usage is TRBJ1-2; a possible D gene is TRBD1 (5 bases). V shed 5 bases and J shed 4 bases, with 8 bases lying between them. The CDR3 extends over 12 amino acids. CDR1 and CDR2 from the germline V gene are LNHDA and SQIVND (reference sequence). Full variable domain (rest looked up from reference TRBV19 and TRBJ1-2): DGGITQSPKYLFRKEGQNVTLSCEQNLNHDAMYWYRQDPGQGLRLIYYSQIVNDFQKGDIAEGYSVSREKKESFPLTVTSAQKNPTAFYLCASSRGVYGYTFGSGTRLTVV.

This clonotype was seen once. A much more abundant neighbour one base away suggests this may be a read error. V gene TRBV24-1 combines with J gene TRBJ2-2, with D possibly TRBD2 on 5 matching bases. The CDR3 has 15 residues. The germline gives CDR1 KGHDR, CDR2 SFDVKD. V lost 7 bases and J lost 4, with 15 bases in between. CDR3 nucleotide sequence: TGTGCCACCAGCCGTGCCCGGGGAAGCACCGGGGAGCTGTTTTTT. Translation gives CATSRARGSTGELFF.

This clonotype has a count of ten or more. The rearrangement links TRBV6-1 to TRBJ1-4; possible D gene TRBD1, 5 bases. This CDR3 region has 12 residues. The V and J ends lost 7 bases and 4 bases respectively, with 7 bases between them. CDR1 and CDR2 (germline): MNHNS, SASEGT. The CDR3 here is CASMGDNEKLFF. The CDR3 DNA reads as TGTGCCAGCATGGGGGATAATGAAAAACTGTTTTTT.

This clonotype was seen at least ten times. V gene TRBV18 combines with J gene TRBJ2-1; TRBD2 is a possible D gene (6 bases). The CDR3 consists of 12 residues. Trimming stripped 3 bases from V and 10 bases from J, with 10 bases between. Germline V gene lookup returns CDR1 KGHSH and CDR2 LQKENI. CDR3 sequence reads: CASSPLTREQFF. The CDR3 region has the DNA TGTGCCAGCTCACCCCTGACTAGGGAGCAGTTCTTC. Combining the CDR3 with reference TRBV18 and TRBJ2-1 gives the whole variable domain NAGVMQNPRHLVRRRGQEARLRCSPMKGHSHVYWYRQLPEEGLKFMVYLQKENIIDESGMPKERFSAEFPKEGPSILRIQQVVRGDSAAYFCASSPLTREQFFGPGTRLTVL.

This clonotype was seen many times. CDR3 region: CASSLSYARNYGYTF. The CDR3 DNA is TGTGCCAGCAGTTTATCTTACGCCAGAAACTATGGCTACACCTTC. The chain employs TRBV27 and TRBJ1-2; D is ambiguous. The germline gives CDR1 MNHEY, CDR2 SMNVEV (reference sequence). V gave up 0 bases and J gave up 2 bases, with 10 bases separating them. The length of the CDR3 is 15 residues.

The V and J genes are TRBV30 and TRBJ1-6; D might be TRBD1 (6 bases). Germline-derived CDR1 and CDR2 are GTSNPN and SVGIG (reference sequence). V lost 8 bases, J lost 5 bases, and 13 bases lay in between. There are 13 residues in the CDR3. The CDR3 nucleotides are TGTGCCCGCAGGGGTAGTAATAATTCACCCCTCCACTTT. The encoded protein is CARRGSNNSPLHF.

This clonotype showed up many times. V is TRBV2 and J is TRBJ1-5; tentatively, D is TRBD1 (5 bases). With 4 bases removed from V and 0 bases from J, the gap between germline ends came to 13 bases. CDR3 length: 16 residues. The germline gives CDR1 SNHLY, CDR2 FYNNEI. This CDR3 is CASSGGLGGSNQPQHF. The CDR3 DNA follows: TGTGCCAGCAGTGGGGGACTCGGGGGTAGCAATCAGCCCCAGCATTTT.

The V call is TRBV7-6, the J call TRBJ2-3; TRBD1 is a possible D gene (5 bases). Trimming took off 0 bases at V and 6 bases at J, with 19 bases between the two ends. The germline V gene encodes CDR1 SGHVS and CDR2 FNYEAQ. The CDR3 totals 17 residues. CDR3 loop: CASSLALPRESGDTQYF. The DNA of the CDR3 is TGTGCCAGCAGCTTAGCGCTTCCGAGAGAATCAGGGGATACGCAGTATTTT.

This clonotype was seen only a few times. The CDR3 DNA reads as TGTGCCAGTAGTACATTCGCGGGAGAATACAATGAGCAGTTCTTC. It specifies CASSTFAGEYNEQFF. The genes are TRBV19 and TRBJ2-1; 7 positions agree with TRBD2. The CDR3 is 15 amino acids. J lost 4 bases, V lost 4 bases, and 7 bases had no gene match. Germline loops: CDR1 LNHDA, CDR2 SQIVND (reference sequence).

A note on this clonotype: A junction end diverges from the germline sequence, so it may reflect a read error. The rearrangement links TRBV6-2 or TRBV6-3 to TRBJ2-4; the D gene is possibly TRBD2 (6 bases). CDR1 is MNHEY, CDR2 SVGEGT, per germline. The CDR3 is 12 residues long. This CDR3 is CASSELTGTLNF. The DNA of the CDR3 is TGTGCCAGCAGTGAACTAACCGGGACTCTAAACTTC.

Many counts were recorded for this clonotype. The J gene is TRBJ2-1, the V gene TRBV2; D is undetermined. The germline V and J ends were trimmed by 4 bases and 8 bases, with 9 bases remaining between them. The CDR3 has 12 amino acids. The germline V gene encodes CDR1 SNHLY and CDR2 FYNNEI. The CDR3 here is CASSVGEDEQFF. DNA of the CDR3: TGTGCCAGCAGTGTTGGGGAAGATGAGCAGTTCTTC.